The 26 T cell receptor beta chains presented below share a single source sample, sequenced in a study of blood T cell repertoires in COVID-19. Sequencing used immunoSEQ multiplex PCR; TCRdb keeps in-frame clones, though not all of them. This sample carries a few hundred thousand clones, around 83% of them seen once, and the ten largest clones take roughly 1.3%. The sequenced material came from peripheral blood. These receptors were collected from a woman in her 50s with acute or convalescent COVID-19.

CDR3 region: CASSSALAGEEETQYF. CDR3 nucleotides: TGTGCCAGCAGCTCTGCTCTAGCGGGGGAGGAGGAGACCCAGTACTTC. The gene calls are TRBV5-4 and TRBJ2-5, with 10 bases aligning to TRBD2. The V and J ends lost 3 bases and 5 bases, in that order; junction bases with no gene match: 10. The CDR3 is 16 residues long. Germline CDR1 reads SGHNT; CDR2 reads YYREEE (reference sequence).

V usage is TRBV4-2 and J usage is TRBJ2-7, with a tentative D call TRBD2 (6 bases). Trimming stripped 4 bases from V and 0 bases from J, with 22 bases between. The CDR3 totals 18 residues. The germline V gene encodes CDR1 LGHNA and CDR2 YNFKEQ. CDR3 region: CASSPGAGTVSSSYEQYF. CDR3 nucleotides: TGTGCCAGCAGCCCTGGGGCAGGGACTGTGAGTAGCTCCTACGAGCAGTACTTC.

The chain recombines TRBV28 with TRBJ1-1; D might be TRBD1 (5 bases). Per the germline V gene, CDR1 is MDHEN and CDR2 is SYDVKM. The length of the CDR3 is 15 residues. V was cut by 2 bases and J by 1 base, with 11 bases left in between. The CDR3 DNA reads TGTGCCAGCAGTTTAGGGTTCACAGGGAACACTGAAGCTTTCTTT. It specifies CASSLGFTGNTEAFF.

Only one count was recorded for this clone. The chain carries TRBV12-3 or TRBV12-4 and TRBJ1-1; D is uncertain. Trimming shortened V by 5 bases and J by 6 bases, and 10 bases separated the two germline ends. The CDR3 runs 12 residues. CDR3 coding DNA: TGTGCCAGCAGTCGAGACTGGCCTGAAGCTTTCTTT. The encoded protein is CASSRDWPEAFF.

The chain uses TRBV19 and TRBJ2-5, with 16 bases aligning to TRBD2. The CDR3 has 17 amino acids. Germline values: CDR1 LNHDA, CDR2 SQIVND (reference sequence). The V gene end was trimmed by 6 bases and the J gene end by 2 bases; junction bases not matched to a gene: 6. In nucleotides, the CDR3 is TGTGCCAGTAGCCCGGGACTAGCGGGAGGGCTGCAAGAGACCCAGTACTTC. Protein sequence: CASSPGLAGGLQETQYF.

This chain joins TRBV3-1 (or the pseudogene TRBV3-2) and TRBJ1-1; weak D call: TRBD1 (5 bases). The CDR3 totals 14 residues. Germline V gene lookup returns CDR1 LGHDT and CDR2 YNNKEL (reference sequence). The germline V and J ends were trimmed by 2 bases and 7 bases, with 14 bases remaining between them. CDR3 coding DNA: TGTGCCAGCAGCCAAAGTTCAGGGAGGGGTGAAGCTTTCTTT. Encoded protein: CASSQSSGRGEAFF.

V usage is TRBV28 and J usage is TRBJ1-5; a possible D gene is TRBD1 (5 bases). V dropped 3 bases and J dropped 2 bases, with 20 bases sitting between them. Germline CDR1 MDHEN, CDR2 SYDVKM. CDR3 length: 18 amino acids. DNA of the CDR3: TGTGCCAGCAGTTTCGTCAGGGAGGCGAGACTTGGCAATCAGCCCCAGCATTTT. This translates into CASSFVREARLGNQPQHF.

CDR3 DNA: TGTGCCAGCAGCTCGACTAGGGATACTAATGAGCAGTTCTTC. It is translated as CASSSTRDTNEQFF. V usage is TRBV5-4 and J usage is TRBJ2-1; D may be TRBD2 (6 bases). Germline V CDR1 and CDR2: SGHNT, YYREEE (reference sequence). Trimming stripped 3 bases from V and 7 bases from J, with 14 bases between. The CDR3 totals 14 residues. The complete variable domain, with remaining parts taken from reference TRBV5-4 and TRBJ2-1, reads ETGVTQSPTHLIKTRGQQVTLRCSSQSGHNTVSWYQQALGQGPQFIFQYYREEENGRGNFPPRFSGLQFPNYSSELNVNALELDDSALYLCASSSTRDTNEQFFGPGTRLTVL.

The CDR3 DNA reads as TGTGCCAGCAGTTTGGGCGGGGTCGGGGAGCTGTTTTTT. Its protein is CASSLGGVGELFF. The chain links TRBV27 to TRBJ2-2; D is possibly TRBD2 (6 bases). This CDR3 is built from 13 residues. Germline V gene sequence: CDR1 MNHEY, CDR2 SMNVEV (reference sequence). V was shortened by 3 bases and J by 7 bases, with 9 bases between the two germline ends.

The gene calls are TRBV5-4 and TRBJ2-1; no reliable D call. V was trimmed by 4 bases and J by 5 bases, leaving 22 bases between them. CDR1 SGHNT and CDR2 YYREEE come from the germline V gene (reference sequence). CDR3 length equals 17 residues. The DNA of the CDR3 is TGTGCCAGCAGCCCCTCCCCAACCCCCTCACTTGACAATGAGCAGTTCTTC. As protein: CASSPSPTPSLDNEQFF.

The chain carries TRBV25-1 and TRBJ1-1; D may be TRBD1 (6 bases). V lost 1 base to trimming and J lost 6 bases, with 18 bases between them. This CDR3 has 16 residues. Germline V gene sequence: CDR1 MGHDK, CDR2 SYGVNS. CDR3 bases: TGTGCCAGCAGTGAATTAATCGGGACAAGTGGGCCTGAAGCTTTCTTT. Protein product: CASSELIGTSGPEAFF. The variable domain in full, with the rest retrieved from reference TRBV25-1 and TRBJ1-1, is EADIYQTPRYLVIGTGKKITLECSQTMGHDKMYWYQQDPGMELHLIHYSYGVNSTEKGDLSSESTVSRIRTEHFPLTLESARPSHTSQYLCASSELIGTSGPEAFFGQGTRLTVV.

The V and J genes are TRBV6-5 and TRBJ1-1; possibly TRBD1 for D (5 bases). V was cut by 4 bases and J by 5 bases, with 11 bases left in between. CDR1 and CDR2 from the germline V gene are MNHEY and SVGAGI. This CDR3 has 13 residues. The CDR3 region is CASSWLRQTEAFF. CDR3 bases: TGTGCCAGCAGTTGGCTACGACAGACTGAAGCTTTCTTT.

V is TRBV5-5 and J is TRBJ2-2, with D tentatively TRBD1 (6 bases). The CDR3 length is 15 residues. The V gene's germline CDR1 is SGHKS and CDR2 YYEKEE (reference sequence). The V and J ends lost 1 base and 1 base respectively, with 8 bases between them. The CDR3 sequence is CASSLKQGNTGELFF. In nucleotides, the CDR3 is TGTGCCAGCAGCTTGAAACAGGGGAACACCGGGGAGCTGTTTTTT.

The genes are TRBV6-2 or TRBV6-3 and TRBJ1-5, with unresolved D. Looked up from germline, CDR1 is MNHEY and CDR2 is SVGEGT. CDR3 length: 13 residues. Trimming pared 6 bases from V and 0 bases from J, leaving 6 bases between. The CDR3 protein is CASSHHSNQPQHF. The DNA of the CDR3 is TGTGCCAGCAGCCATCATAGCAATCAGCCCCAGCATTTT.

The chain links TRBV7-9 to TRBJ1-2, with D unresolved. The germline V gene has CDR1 SEHNR and CDR2 FQNEAQ (reference sequence). The CDR3 length is 15 residues. Trimming shortened V by 1 base and J by 2 bases, and 11 bases separated the two germline ends. CDR3 sequence (DNA): TGTGCCAGCAGCTTAGTTGAGGGCCCAAACTATGGCTACACCTTC. Translated: CASSLVEGPNYGYTF.

This clone was recorded a few times. The rearrangement links TRBV2 to TRBJ1-5, with D possibly matching TRBD1 (5 bases). CDR1 and CDR2 (germline): SNHLY, FYNNEI. The V and J ends lost 4 bases and 6 bases respectively, with 10 bases between them. The CDR3 has 13 amino acids. This chain's CDR3 is CASSVRGAQPQHF. CDR3 in DNA: TGTGCCAGCAGTGTAAGGGGTGCTCAGCCCCAGCATTTT. Using reference TRBV2 and TRBJ1-5 for the parts outside the CDR3, the full variable domain is EPEVTQTPSHQVTQMGQEVILRCVPISNHLYFYWYRQILGQKVEFLVSFYNNEISEKSEIFDDQFSVERPDGSNFTLKIRSTKLEDSAMYFCASSVRGAQPQHFGDGTRLSIL.

The chain is built from TRBV2 and TRBJ1-6; TRBD1 aligns across 8 bases. Germline V gene lookup returns CDR1 SNHLY and CDR2 FYNNEI. The J segment lost 8 bases and the V segment lost 6 bases, leaving 9 bases of the junction unmatched. This CDR3 contains 15 residues. CDR3 DNA sequence: TGTGCCAGCAGCGGACAGGGTGAGGCTGATTCACCCCTCCACTTT. It is translated as CASSGQGEADSPLHF.

The chain links TRBV7-8 to TRBJ1-2; 9 bases agree with TRBD1. Germline loops: CDR1 SGHVS, CDR2 FQNEAQ. The CDR3 extends over 14 amino acids. Trimming took 6 bases from V and 8 from J; bases not matched to a gene: 10. This CDR3 is CASSLKGQGYGYTF. The DNA for the CDR3 is TGTGCCAGCAGTCTGAAGGGACAGGGATACGGCTACACCTTC.

This chain joins TRBV7-8 and TRBJ2-7; D ambiguous. V was trimmed by 8 bases and J by 0 bases, leaving 11 bases between them. Looked up from germline, CDR1 is SGHVS and CDR2 is FQNEAQ. The CDR3 spans 13 residues. The CDR3 coding sequence is TGTGCCAGCGGCAGATTCGACTCCTACGAGCAGTACGTC. This sequence encodes CASGRFDSYEQYV.

This chain uses TRBV10-3 with TRBJ1-6; TRBD1 aligns across 11 bases. V lost 5 bases to trimming and J lost 8 bases; unmatched junction nucleotides: 8. There are 16 residues in the CDR3. Germline V gene data show CDR1 as ENHRY and CDR2 as SYGVKD. DNA of the CDR3: TGTGCCATCAGTCTAGGGGGGGACAGGGGGGATTCACCCCTCCACTTT. It specifies CAISLGGDRGDSPLHF.

This sequence joins TRBV10-3 and TRBJ2-5, with a possible D match to TRBD2 (6 bases). Deletions cut 0 bases from V and 6 bases from J, with 8 bases between. The CDR3 runs to 13 residues. Germline V gene sequence: CDR1 ENHRY, CDR2 SYGVKD. The CDR3 DNA follows: TGTGCCATCAGTGAGTCGGGGGGACAGACCCAGTACTTC. It codes for CAISESGGQTQYF.

This chain uses TRBV9 with TRBJ1-1; D is perhaps TRBD1 (6 bases). Germline CDR1 and CDR2: SGDLS and YYNGEE. The CDR3 is made up of 13 amino acids. V was clipped by 2 bases and J by 11 bases, with 16 bases between them. Here the CDR3 reads CASSVEPQGDAFF. CDR3 sequence (DNA): TGTGCCAGCAGCGTCGAACCACAGGGTGACGCTTTCTTT.

A word on this clone: The sample contains more than one DNA sequence encoding this CDR3. The CDR3 here is CASSEQGRQPQHF. CDR3 DNA: TGTGCCAGTAGTGAACAGGGTAGACAGCCCCAGCATTTT. The chain is built from TRBV19 and TRBJ1-5; D may be TRBD1 (6 bases). Germline V lookup: CDR1 LNHDA, CDR2 SQIVND (reference sequence). With 5 bases removed from V and 7 bases from J, the gap between germline ends came to 12 bases. This CDR3 spans 13 amino acids. The full variable domain, with the rest looked up from reference TRBV19 and TRBJ1-5, is DGGITQSPKYLFRKEGQNVTLSCEQNLNHDAMYWYRQDPGQGLRLIYYSQIVNDFQKGDIAEGYSVSREKKESFPLTVTSAQKNPTAFYLCASSEQGRQPQHFGDGTRLSIL.

The gene calls are TRBV5-6 and TRBJ1-3; TRBD1 aligns across 7 bases. The ends lost 1 base at V and 0 bases at J; junction bases unmatched: 4. The germline V gene has CDR1 SGHDT and CDR2 YYEEEE. CDR3 length: 16 residues. DNA of the CDR3: TGTGCCAGCAGCTTGACAGGGGCGCTCTCTGGAAACACCATATATTTT. Translating it yields CASSLTGALSGNTIYF. Drawing the rest from reference TRBV5-6 and TRBJ1-3, the complete variable domain is DAGVTQSPTHLIKTRGQQVTLRCSPKSGHDTVSWYQQALGQGPQFIFQYYEEEERQRGNFPDRFSGHQFPNYSSELNVNALLLGDSALYLCASSLTGALSGNTIYFGEGSWLTVV.

The rearrangement joins TRBV12-3 or TRBV12-4 to TRBJ2-1, with D possibly TRBD2 on 6 matching bases. The CDR3 consists of 13 residues. The V end was cut by 6 bases, the J end by 6 bases, with 12 bases between. The CDR3 nucleotides read TGTGCCAGCAGCTTGACTAGTGCCAATGAGCAGTTCTTC. Residues: CASSLTSANEQFF.

The chain has TRBV5-5 and TRBJ1-1, with a weak D call TRBD1 (5 bases). The CDR3 sequence is 13 residues long. The germline gives CDR1 SGHKS, CDR2 YYEKEE (reference sequence). Deletions cut 1 base from V and 3 bases from J, with 7 bases between. The CDR3: CASSLLTDTEAFF. The CDR3 DNA follows: TGTGCCAGCAGCTTGTTGACAGACACTGAAGCTTTCTTT.